This TCR beta chain appears in the sequencing data of a study of T cells in Graves' hyperthyroidism and ophthalmopathy (dated 2019 in TCRdb). General notes on the study: Peripheral blood samples were taken at the time of initial diagnosis, prior to any treatment. In addition, the study compared T-cell repertoires in thyroid tissue and in blood from roughly six Graves' hyperthyroidism patients. Following sampling, methimazole starting at 30 mg daily was given to hyperthyroidism patients, and high-dose intravenous methylprednisolone was given to ophthalmopathy patients. Prospective prediction of ophthalmopathy was tested in an independent validation cohort consisting of under 20 hyperthyroidism patients and 15 or so patients who later progressed to ophthalmopathy. The paper describes TCR Vbeta CDR3 sequencing of more than 120 peripheral blood samples, made up of 40 to 45 ophthalmopathy patients, 70 to 75 hyperthyroidism patients and roughly 17 progressor patients. The roughly 100 discovery patients were randomly split 7:3 into training and test sets. A discovery cohort of about a hundred patients, about 43 with Graves' ophthalmopathy and about 58 with stable Graves' hyperthyroidism, was used to find distinguishing TCR V-J signatures. What the study reported, not specific to this receptor: In validation, progression to ophthalmopathy was predicted by the model with around 70% sensitivity and just over 72% specificity, a median of roughly 6.4 months before onset. A 13 V-J signature model separated ophthalmopathy from stable hyperthyroidism, with nearly 90% sensitivity and around 84% specificity in cross-validation and 80%/75% in testing. No statistical method was used to fix the sample size in advance, and group allocation was not hidden from the investigators. Most expanded thyroid clonotypes (frequency above 0.001) were also detected in blood, suggesting blood repertoires may reflect thyroid immune responses.

Ophthalmopathy patients had moderately to severely active disease, with a Clinical Activity Score of 3 or more, a NOSPECS grade of 4 or more, and a disease duration of less than 3 months. Exclusion was applied to patients with uncontrolled infections, other autoimmune diseases, pregnancy or lactation. Diagnoses were based on clinical symptoms, serum thyroxine and TRAb, thyroid ultrasound and orbital computed tomography. PBMCs were isolated from 7.5 to 10 ml of fresh peripheral blood by Ficoll-Paque density gradient centrifugation. Total RNA was extracted using Trizol reagent, and RNA quality was assessed on an Agilent 2100 Bioanalyzer. TCR beta CDR3 regions were amplified from RNA transcripts. A first-round RT-PCR of the TCR CDR3 used the HTBI primer set with the Qiagen OneStep RT-PCR kit. The libraries were constructed in a second round of multiplex PCR and then size-selected and purified. Paired-end sequencing of the libraries was performed with 100 bp reads on an Illumina HiSeq2000. The source study handled its data this way. SOAPnuke was used to process the raw data, throwing out any read that contained adapters or uncalled bases, had a mean Phred below 15, or lacked an exact constant-primer or identifier match. COPE v1.2.5 was used to merge the high-quality paired reads, and each unique nucleotide sequence was defined as a clonotype. MiTCR v1.1 was used to align clonotypes to the IMGT TRBV, TRBD and TRBJ reference segments. The analysis was restricted to V-J combinations with a frequency above 0.0001, which together covered approximately 99% of the repertoires. The TCS score was defined as F50 (clonal expansion) divided by E x V (chaos), with BLOSUM62-based TCRdist calculated between CDR3 peptides within each V-J. Welch's t-statistics and random forest reduced around 550 V-J features to about 13, which were used in a naive Bayes classifier (R e1071). The public reads were quality trimmed at Q25 with fastp and then assembled into clones with MiXCR by TCRdb, keeping productive beta chains. Every entry covers one CDR3 protein and lists the most common genes and DNA from its rows. TCRdb, rather than the study authors, made the V and J calls. For this sample there are about 410,000 distinct CDR3 sequences; more than 12% appear just once. The ten largest make up about 19% of the sample.

In this sample, this clonotype turned up many times. The specificity of this receptor is unknown. Base quality data are lacking; no much larger clone is found one base away. The source material was blood. The origin of this receptor is a woman in her 30s with Graves' ophthalmopathy.

At the DNA level, the sequence is TGCAGTGCTAGGGGCCAGCGGGCAAGCACAGATACGCAGTATTTT. Its protein product is CSARGQRASTDTQYF. The receptor chain draws on TRBV20-1 and TRBJ2-3, and perhaps TRBD2 as D gene, on 6 matching bases. Sequences DFQATT (CDR1) and SNEGSKA (CDR2) are obtained from the germline V gene (reference sequence). Trimming takes 3 bases from V and 0 bases from J, and the germline ends sit 13 bases apart. The CDR3 spans 15 residues, from the cysteine through the phenylalanine. The sequence is cut down to CDR3 DNA, 45 bases in frame from base 1.